Below are 5 T cell receptor beta chains sequenced from a single sample in a study of read filtering for tumor transcriptome and immune sequencing. Molecular barcoded adaptors covering alpha/delta and beta/gamma chains were used on about 0.4 ug RNA. TCRdb re-called the reads with MiXCR, one entry per CDR3 protein. The top ten clones hold about an eighth of a sample with over 90,000 distinct CDR3 sequences, around a fifth of them seen once. Sequenced: a population of CD138-negative cells sorted from bone marrow. These receptors came from a donor at least 40 years old with multiple myeloma.

This clonotype has at least ten counts. The gene calls are TRBV20-1 and TRBJ1-1; TRBD1 agrees at 9 bases. The CDR3 has 15 residues. J lost 1 base, V lost 5 bases, and 8 bases had no gene match. CDR1 is DFQATT and CDR2 is SNEGSKA in the germline V gene (reference sequence). The CDR3 nucleotides are TGCAGTGCTCGCAACCCGGGACAGGGGAACACTGAAGCTTTCTTT. It codes for CSARNPGQGNTEAFF.

At least ten counts were recorded for this clonotype. The V call is TRBV6-2 or TRBV6-3, the J call TRBJ1-1, with D tentatively TRBD1 (6 bases). Trimming took 7 bases from V and 8 from J, leaving 23 bases between them. Germline V gene sequence: CDR1 MNHEY, CDR2 SVGEGT. The CDR3 is made up of 15 amino acids. The CDR3 is CASNHGGTRTMEAFF. CDR3 bases: TGTGCCAGCAACCACGGGGGGACAAGGACTATGGAAGCTTTCTTT.

This clonotype was picked up many times. The genes are TRBV5-1 and TRBJ2-3; D uncertain. Germline V gene lookup returns CDR1 SGHRS and CDR2 YFSETQ. The CDR3 spans 13 residues. The V end lost 0 bases, the J end lost 6 bases, and 8 bases lay between the germline ends. In DNA form, the CDR3 reads TGCGCCAGCAGCTTGGTCCCGAGCGATACGCAGTATTTT. Translating gives CASSLVPSDTQYF.

This clonotype has a single count. A much larger clone sits a single nucleotide away, making a read error possible. CDR3 nucleotide sequence: TGCGCCAGCAGCTTGGAACGTCGTGGAACAGGGAGGACTGAAGCTCTCTTT. It specifies CASSLERRGTGRTEALF. The rearrangement uses TRBV5-1 and TRBJ1-1; tentative D call: TRBD1 (6 bases). Germline V gene sequence: CDR1 SGHRS, CDR2 YFSETQ. The CDR3 runs 17 residues.

This clonotype was seen at least ten times. The gene calls are TRBV5-1 and TRBJ2-3; no clear D gene. Trimming stripped 0 bases from V and 0 bases from J, with 5 bases between. The CDR3 runs to 14 residues. The germline gives CDR1 SGHRS, CDR2 YFSETQ. The DNA for the CDR3 is TGCGCCAGCAGCTTGGCCGAGAGCACAGATACGCAGTATTTT. Translating gives CASSLAESTDTQYF.